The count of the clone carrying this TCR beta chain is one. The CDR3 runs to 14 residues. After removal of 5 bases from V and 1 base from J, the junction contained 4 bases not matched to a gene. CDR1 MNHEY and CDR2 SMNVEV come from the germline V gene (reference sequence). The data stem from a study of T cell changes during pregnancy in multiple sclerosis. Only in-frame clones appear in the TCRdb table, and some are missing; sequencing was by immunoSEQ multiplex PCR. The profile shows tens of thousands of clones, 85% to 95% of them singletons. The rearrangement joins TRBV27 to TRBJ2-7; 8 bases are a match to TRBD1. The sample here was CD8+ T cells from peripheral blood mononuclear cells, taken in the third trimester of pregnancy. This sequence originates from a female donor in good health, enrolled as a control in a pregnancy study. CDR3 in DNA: TGTGCCAGCAGTCTAACAGGGGGGTCCTACGAGCAGTACTTC. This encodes CASSLTGGSYEQYF.